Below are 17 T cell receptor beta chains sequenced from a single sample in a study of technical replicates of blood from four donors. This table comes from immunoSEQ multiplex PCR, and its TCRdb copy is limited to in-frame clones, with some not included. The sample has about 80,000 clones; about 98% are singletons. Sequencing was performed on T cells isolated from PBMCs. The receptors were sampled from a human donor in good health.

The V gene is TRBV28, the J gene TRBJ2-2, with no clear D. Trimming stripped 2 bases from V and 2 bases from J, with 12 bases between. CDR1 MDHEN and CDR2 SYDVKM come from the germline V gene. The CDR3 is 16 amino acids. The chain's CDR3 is CASSLIRGYNTGELFF. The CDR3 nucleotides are TGTGCCAGCAGTTTAATCCGAGGCTACAACACCGGGGAGCTGTTTTTT.

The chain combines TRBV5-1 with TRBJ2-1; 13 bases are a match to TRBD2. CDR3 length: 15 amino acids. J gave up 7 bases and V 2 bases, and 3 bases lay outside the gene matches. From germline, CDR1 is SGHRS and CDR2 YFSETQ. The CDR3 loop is CASSFGLAGVNEQFF. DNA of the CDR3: TGCGCCAGCAGCTTCGGACTAGCGGGGGTTAATGAGCAGTTCTTC.

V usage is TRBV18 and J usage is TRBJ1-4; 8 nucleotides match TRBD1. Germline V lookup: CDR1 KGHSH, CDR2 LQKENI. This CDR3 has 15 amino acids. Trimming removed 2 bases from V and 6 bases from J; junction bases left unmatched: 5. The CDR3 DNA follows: TGTGCCAGCTCACCAGGGGACAGGTTCTATGAAAAACTGTTTTTT. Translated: CASSPGDRFYEKLFF.

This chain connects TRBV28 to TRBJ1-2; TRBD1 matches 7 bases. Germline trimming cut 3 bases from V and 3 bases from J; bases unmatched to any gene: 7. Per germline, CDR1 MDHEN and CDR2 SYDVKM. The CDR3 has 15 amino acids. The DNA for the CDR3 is TGTGCCAGCAGTTTCAAGGGGGCTTGGTACTATGGCTACACCTTC. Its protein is CASSFKGAWYYGYTF.

The CDR3 nucleotides are TGTGCCAGCAGGGCAGGGGGCTCTGGAAACACCATATATTTT. As protein: CASRAGGSGNTIYF. The chain joins TRBV7-9 to TRBJ1-3, with 7 positions matching TRBD1. Trimming removed 6 bases from V and 0 bases from J; junction bases left unmatched: 2. Germline V gene sequence: CDR1 SEHNR, CDR2 FQNEAQ (reference sequence). The CDR3 is 14 amino acids.

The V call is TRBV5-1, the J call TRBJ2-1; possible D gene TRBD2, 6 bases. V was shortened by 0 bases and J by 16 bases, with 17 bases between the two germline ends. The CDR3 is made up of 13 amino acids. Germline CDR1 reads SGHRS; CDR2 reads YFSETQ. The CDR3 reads CASSLELAGTSFF. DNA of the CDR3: TGCGCCAGCAGCTTGGAACTAGCTGGAACCTCTTTCTTC.

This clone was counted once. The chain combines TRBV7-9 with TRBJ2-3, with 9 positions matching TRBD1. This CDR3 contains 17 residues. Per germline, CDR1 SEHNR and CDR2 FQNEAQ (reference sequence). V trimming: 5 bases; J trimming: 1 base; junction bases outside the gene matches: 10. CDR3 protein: CASSPHFRTGGTDTQYF. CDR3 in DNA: TGTGCCAGCAGCCCCCACTTCAGGACAGGGGGCACAGATACGCAGTATTTT. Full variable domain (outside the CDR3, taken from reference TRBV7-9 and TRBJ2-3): DTGVSQNPRHKITKRGQNVTFRCDPISEHNRLYWYRQTLGQGPEFLTYFQNEAQLEKSRLLSDRFSAERPKGSFSTLEIQRTEQGDSAMYLCASSPHFRTGGTDTQYFGPGTRLTVL.

The CDR3 region is CASSLGAGDGYTF. The CDR3 DNA reads as TGCGCCAGCAGCTTGGGGGCAGGGGATGGCTACACCTTC. J is TRBJ1-2 and V is TRBV5-1; D is perhaps TRBD1 (6 bases). CDR3 size: 13 residues. Trimming stripped 0 bases from V and 6 bases from J, with 9 bases between. CDR1 and CDR2 (germline): SGHRS, YFSETQ.

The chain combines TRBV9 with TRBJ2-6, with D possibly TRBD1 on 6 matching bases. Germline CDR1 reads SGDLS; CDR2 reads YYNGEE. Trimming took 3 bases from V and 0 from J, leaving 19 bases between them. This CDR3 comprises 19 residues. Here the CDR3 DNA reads TGTGCCAGCAGCGCTGGCTGGTGGGACACCAACTCTGGGGCCAACGTCCTGACTTTC. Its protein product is CASSAGWWDTNSGANVLTF.

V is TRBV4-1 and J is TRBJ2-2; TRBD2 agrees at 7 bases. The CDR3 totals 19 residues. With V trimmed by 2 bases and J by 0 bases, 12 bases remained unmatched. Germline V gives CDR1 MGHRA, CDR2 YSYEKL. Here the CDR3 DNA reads TGCGCCAGCAGCCAACCGGGACTAAGGGACCGCGCGAACACCGGGGAGCTGTTTTTT. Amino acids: CASSQPGLRDRANTGELFF.

CDR3 amino acids: CASSLEWGVGTEAFF. The CDR3 nucleotides read TGTGCCAGCAGCTTGGAATGGGGGGTAGGAACTGAAGCTTTCTTT. The chain couples TRBV5-6 to TRBJ1-1; possible D gene TRBD1, 5 bases. Germline V gene lookup returns CDR1 SGHDT and CDR2 YYEEEE. V shed 0 bases and J shed 5 bases, with 14 bases lying between them. The CDR3 totals 15 residues.

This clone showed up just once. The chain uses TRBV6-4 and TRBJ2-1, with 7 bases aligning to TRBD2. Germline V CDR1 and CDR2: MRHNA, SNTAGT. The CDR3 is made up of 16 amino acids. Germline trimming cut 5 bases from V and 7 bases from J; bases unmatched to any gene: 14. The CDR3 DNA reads TGTGCCAGCAGTCCCTTGGCGGGAGATCTTCTAAATGAGCAGTTCTTC. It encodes CASSPLAGDLLNEQFF.

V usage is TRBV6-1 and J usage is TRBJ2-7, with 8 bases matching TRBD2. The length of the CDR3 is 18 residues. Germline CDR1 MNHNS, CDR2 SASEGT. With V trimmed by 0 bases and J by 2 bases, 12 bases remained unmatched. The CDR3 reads CASSEAISGMILAYEQYF. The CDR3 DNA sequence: TGTGCCAGCAGTGAAGCGATTAGCGGGATGATTTTAGCCTACGAGCAGTACTTC.

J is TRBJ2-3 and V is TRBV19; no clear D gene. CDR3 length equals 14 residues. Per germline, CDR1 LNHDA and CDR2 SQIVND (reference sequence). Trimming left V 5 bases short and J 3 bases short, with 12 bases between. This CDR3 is CASSERGLTDTQYF. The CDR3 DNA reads TGTGCCAGTAGTGAGCGTGGATTAACAGATACGCAGTATTTT.

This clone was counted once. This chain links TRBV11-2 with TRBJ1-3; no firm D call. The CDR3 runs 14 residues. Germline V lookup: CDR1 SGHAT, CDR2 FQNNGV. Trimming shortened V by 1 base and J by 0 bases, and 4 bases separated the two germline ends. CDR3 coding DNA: TGTGCCAGCAGCTTAGTGAGCTCTGGAAACACCATATATTTT. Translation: CASSLVSSGNTIYF.

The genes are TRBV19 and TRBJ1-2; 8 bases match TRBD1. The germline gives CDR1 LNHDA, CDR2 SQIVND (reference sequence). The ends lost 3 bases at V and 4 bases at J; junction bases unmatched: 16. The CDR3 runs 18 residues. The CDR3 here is CASSILYISQGATYGYTF. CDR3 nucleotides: TGTGCCAGTAGTATCCTTTATATCTCGCAGGGGGCAACCTATGGCTACACCTTC.

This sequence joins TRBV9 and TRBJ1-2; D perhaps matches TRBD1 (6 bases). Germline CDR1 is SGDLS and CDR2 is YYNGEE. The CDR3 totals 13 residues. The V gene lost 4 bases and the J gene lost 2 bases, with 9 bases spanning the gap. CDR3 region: CASSTQGNYGYTF. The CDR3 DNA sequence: TGTGCCAGCAGCACCCAGGGGAACTATGGCTACACCTTC.